A selection of T cell receptor beta chains follows, all from one sample in a study of radiotherapy plus CTLA-4 blockade in lung cancer. Profiled with immunoSEQ multiplex PCR; TCRdb holds only in-frame clones, not every one. The sample carries fewer than 40,000 clones, 60% to 80% recorded once. The source was peripheral blood, collected from a patient treated with radiotherapy plus ipilimumab. Source of these receptors: a human donor with non-small cell lung cancer that progressed on radiotherapy plus ipilimumab. Both conserved end residues are part of each CDR3. Fields, in order: J gene, D gene, V gene, clone size, CDR3 protein, CDR3 DNA. The D gene is left open where the match is weak. Some rows have no size entry. The others give once, few or many, or a class for an expanded clone.

>TRBJ1-1|NA|TRBV7-9|NA
CASSLGAMGGRTTEAFF
TGTGCCAGCAGCTTGGGCGCGATGGGGGGGCGTACCACTGAAGCTTTCTTT
>TRBJ2-7|TRBD1|TRBV5-1|NA
CASSVGQGIFYEQYF
TGCGCCAGCAGCGTGGGACAGGGGATTTTTTACGAGCAGTACTTC
>TRBJ2-7|NA|TRBV4-2|once
CASSQGVGLSTYEQYF
TGTGCCAGCAGCCAAGGGGTGGGCCTGTCTACCTACGAGCAGTACTTC
>TRBJ2-7|TRBD2|TRBV5-5|NA
CASSSTSGGVAEQYF
TGTGCCAGCAGCTCGACTAGCGGGGGAGTGGCGGAGCAGTACTTC
>TRBJ1-2|NA|TRBV25-1|NA
CASSESGLGYTF
TGTGCCAGCAGTGAATCAGGGCTTGGCTACACCTTC
>TRBJ1-4|TRBD1|TRBV27|NA
CASSLIGGAASNEKLFF
TGTGCCAGCAGTTTAATAGGGGGCGCGGCGTCTAATGAAAAACTGTTTTTT
>TRBJ2-2|NA|TRBV11-2|NA
CASSLVQGPLNSTGELFF
TGTGCCAGCAGCTTAGTCCAGGGGCCTCTAAATAGCACCGGGGAGCTGTTTTTT
>TRBJ2-7|TRBD1|TRBV7-9|NA
CASSLGQAPYEQYF
TGTGCCAGCAGCTTGGGACAGGCTCCCTACGAGCAGTACTTC
>TRBJ1-5|NA|TRBV6-1|few
CATLTGPYSNQPQHF
TGTGCCACCTTGACAGGTCCCTATAGCAATCAGCCCCAGCATTTT
>TRBJ2-2|NA|TRBV6-1|medium-sized
CASSERGSSGELFF
TGTGCCAGCAGTGAAAGGGGGTCGAGCGGGGAGCTGTTTTTT
>TRBJ2-5|NA|TRBV28|NA
CASSLWASPGKYF
TGTGCCAGCAGTTTATGGGCTAGCCCGGGAAAGTACTTC
>TRBJ1-1|NA|TRBV6-5|NA
CASTTEMNTEAFF
TGTGCCAGTACGACGGAGATGAACACTGAAGCTTTCTTT
>TRBJ2-2|NA|TRBV10-1|NA
CASSESARGTGELFF
TGCGCCAGCAGTGAGTCGGCGCGGGGCACCGGGGAGCTGTTTTTT
>TRBJ2-1|NA|TRBV5-6|NA
CASSLMTGDNEQFF
TGTGCCAGCAGCTTGATGACCGGGGACAATGAGCAGTTCTTC
>TRBJ2-7|NA|TRBV7-2|NA
CASSPSYEQYF
TGTGCCAGCAGCCCCAGCTACGAGCAGTACTTC
>TRBJ1-2|NA|TRBV7-2|NA
CASSLAPSGGYTF
TGTGCCAGCAGCTTAGCGCCTAGTGGTGGCTACACCTTC
>TRBJ1-6|NA|TRBV2|NA
CASSVQGEGSPLHF
TGTGCCAGCAGTGTACAGGGAGAAGGTTCACCCCTCCACTTT
>TRBJ2-1|NA|TRBV5-6|NA
CASSLIGTPAYNEQFF
TGTGCCAGCAGCTTGATTGGGACTCCCGCCTACAATGAGCAGTTCTTC
>TRBJ2-3|NA|TRBV6-4|NA
CASSDRGMGDTQYF
TGTGCCAGCAGTGACAGGGGAATGGGAGATACGCAGTATTTT
>TRBJ1-1|NA|TRBV15|NA
CATSRDSGNRAAFF
TGTGCCACCAGCAGAGATTCGGGCAACAGGGCGGCTTTCTTT
>TRBJ1-4|NA|TRBV21-1|NA
CASSLNRVPNEKLFF
TGTGCCAGCAGCCTAAACAGGGTCCCCAATGAAAAACTGTTTTTT
>TRBJ1-4|NA|TRBV4-3|NA
CASSRVSNEKLFF
TGCGCCAGCTCCCGGGTCAGTAATGAAAAACTGTTTTTT
>TRBJ2-3|NA|TRBV5-1|NA
CASTPGHLTDTQYF
TGCGCCAGCACCCCCGGACACCTCACAGATACGCAGTATTTT
>TRBJ2-5|NA|TRBV7-2|NA
CASSLEGGPNLSYF
TGTGCCAGCAGCTTAGAAGGCGGTCCAAACCTCTCCTACTTC
>TRBJ2-7|TRBD1|TRBV6-1|NA
CASMRDRYREQYF
TGTGCCAGCATGCGGGACAGGTACCGCGAGCAGTACTTC
>TRBJ1-1|NA|TRBV10-3|NA
CAISSMNTEAFF
TGTGCCATCAGTTCCATGAACACTGAAGCTTTCTTT
>TRBJ2-5|TRBD1|TRBV29-1|NA
CSVGTGGGQETQYF
TGCAGCGTGGGAACAGGGGGAGGACAAGAGACCCAGTACTTC
>TRBJ1-5|TRBD1|TRBV2|NA
CASRQTGMGQPQHF
TGTGCCAGCAGACAGACAGGGATGGGGCAGCCCCAGCATTTT
>TRBJ1-5|TRBD1|TRBV6-1|NA
CASSERDRSNQPQHF
TGTGCCAGCAGCGAGAGGGACAGGAGCAATCAGCCCCAGCATTTT
>TRBJ2-7|NA|TRBV7-8|NA
CASSPPGRGSYEQYF
TGTGCCAGCAGCCCTCCGGGGCGGGGTTCCTACGAGCAGTACTTC